The clone carrying this TCR beta chain has more than one count but fewer than ten. Its antigen is undetermined. Libraries of TCR beta came from quantitative 5'-RACE with molecular barcodes. One entry per CDR3 protein, called by TCRdb with MiXCR from the 5' RACE reads. The profile covers roughly 39,000 distinct CDR3 sequences, with roughly 2.6% appearing a single time and approximately 4.3% taken by the ten largest. This specimen comes from a study of CD8 T cells in ankylosing spondylitis. Regarding the study as a whole: A motif in TCR beta, a set of under 10 highly homologous variants, appeared characteristic of ankylosing spondylitis blood. Reports say disease-linked clones showed up significantly more in matched ankylosing spondylitis synovial fluid.

In germline, CDR1 is SGDLS, CDR2 YYNGEE. Germline trimming cut 3 bases from V and 3 bases from J; bases unmatched to any gene: 2. CDR3 length: 15 amino acids. What was sequenced was blood, either unsorted or a sorted T cell fraction (not recorded which). This chain connects TRBV9 to TRBJ2-1; 11 nucleotides agree with TRBD2. The sequence came from a male donor with ankylosing spondylitis or in good health (not recorded which). CDR3 sequence reads: CASSDGLAGYNEQFF. The CDR3, as DNA: TGTGCCAGCAGCGACGGACTAGCGGGCTACAATGAGCAGTTCTTC.